This entry is about one TCR beta chain. Every donor was a healthy person donating bone marrow. The sample comes from a study of cytomegalovirus exposure and HLA in healthy donors. The V gene's germline CDR1 is MNHEY and CDR2 SMNVEV (reference sequence). CDR3 size: 18 residues. V shed 5 bases and J 6 bases; nucleotides not matched to a gene: 13. In the PCR, 60 Vbeta and 13 Jbeta primers were used. This table comes from immunoSEQ multiplex PCR, and its TCRdb copy is limited to in-frame clones, with some not included. The data show around 210,000 clones, about 78% seen once. The specimen was PBMCs. This clonotype was sampled from a woman in her twenties or thirties in good health and CMV-seronegative. V usage is TRBV27 and J usage is TRBJ2-1; the match to TRBD2 covers 13 bases. CDR3 DNA: TGTGCCAGCAGTCTCATCCCGCGGACTAGCGGGGGACTCAATGAGCAGTTCTTC. Translation gives CASSLIPRTSGGLNEQFF.